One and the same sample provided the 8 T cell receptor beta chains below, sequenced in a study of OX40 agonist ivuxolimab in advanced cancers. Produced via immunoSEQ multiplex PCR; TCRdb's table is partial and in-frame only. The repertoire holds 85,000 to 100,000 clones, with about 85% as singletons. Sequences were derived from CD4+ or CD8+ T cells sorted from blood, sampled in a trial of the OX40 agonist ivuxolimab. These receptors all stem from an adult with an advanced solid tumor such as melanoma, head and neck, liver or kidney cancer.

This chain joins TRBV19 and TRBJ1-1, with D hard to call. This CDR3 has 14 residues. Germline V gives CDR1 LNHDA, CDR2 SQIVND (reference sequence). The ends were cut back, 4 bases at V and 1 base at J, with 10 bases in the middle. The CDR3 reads CASSTAWGNTEAFF. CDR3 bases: TGTGCCAGTAGTACCGCTTGGGGGAACACTGAAGCTTTCTTT.

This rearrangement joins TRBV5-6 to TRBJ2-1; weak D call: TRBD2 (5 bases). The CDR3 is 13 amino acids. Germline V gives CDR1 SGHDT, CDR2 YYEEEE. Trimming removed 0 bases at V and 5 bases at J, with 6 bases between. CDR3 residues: CASSLGLNNEQFF. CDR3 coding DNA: TGTGCCAGCAGCTTGGGACTAAACAATGAGCAGTTCTTC.

CDR3: CASSLVRVTGSTDTQYF. Here the CDR3 DNA reads TGTGCCAGCAGCTTAGTACGGGTTACGGGGAGCACAGATACGCAGTATTTT. The chain combines TRBV7-3 with TRBJ2-3; D is possibly TRBD2 (5 bases). CDR1 and CDR2 from the germline V gene are SGHTA and FQGTGA. The CDR3 totals 17 residues. V lost 2 bases and J lost 0, with 15 bases in between.

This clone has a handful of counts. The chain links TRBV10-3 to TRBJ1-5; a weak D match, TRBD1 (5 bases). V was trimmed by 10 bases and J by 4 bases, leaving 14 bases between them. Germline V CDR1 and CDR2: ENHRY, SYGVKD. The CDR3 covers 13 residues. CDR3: CASRFQGNQPQHF. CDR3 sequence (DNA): TGTGCCAGCCGCTTCCAGGGTAATCAGCCCCAGCATTTT.

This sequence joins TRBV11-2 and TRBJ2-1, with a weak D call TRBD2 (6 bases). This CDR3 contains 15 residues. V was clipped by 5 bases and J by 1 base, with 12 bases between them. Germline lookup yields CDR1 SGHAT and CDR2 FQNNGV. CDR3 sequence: CASSPSGLSYNEQFF. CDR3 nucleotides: TGTGCCAGCAGCCCGAGCGGGCTGTCCTACAATGAGCAGTTCTTC.

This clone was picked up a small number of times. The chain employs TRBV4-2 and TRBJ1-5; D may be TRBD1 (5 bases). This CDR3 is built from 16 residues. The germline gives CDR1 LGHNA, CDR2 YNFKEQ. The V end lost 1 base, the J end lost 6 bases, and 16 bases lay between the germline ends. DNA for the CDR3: TGTGCCAGCAGCCAAGGGTCAGGGTGGAATCTTCAGCCCCAGCATTTT. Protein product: CASSQGSGWNLQPQHF.

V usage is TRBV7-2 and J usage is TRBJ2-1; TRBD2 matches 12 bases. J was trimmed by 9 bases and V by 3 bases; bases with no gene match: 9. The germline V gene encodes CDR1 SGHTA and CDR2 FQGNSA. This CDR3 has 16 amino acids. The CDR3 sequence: CASSLNPGLAGSEQFF. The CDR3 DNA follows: TGTGCCAGCAGCTTGAATCCTGGACTAGCGGGGAGTGAGCAGTTCTTC.

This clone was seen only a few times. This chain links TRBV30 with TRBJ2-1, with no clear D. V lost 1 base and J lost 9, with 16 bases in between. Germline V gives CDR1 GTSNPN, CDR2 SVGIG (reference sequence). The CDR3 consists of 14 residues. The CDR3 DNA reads TGTGCCTGGAGTGGCCATCCTACGGCCAGTGAGCAGTTCTTC. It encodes CAWSGHPTASEQFF.